The source of this T cell receptor (beta chain) is a study of identical twins. Study-wide results and limits: Carriage of fewer insertions was seen in abundant cord blood beta clonotypes, whereas memory repertoires showed none. Twin sharing of out-of-frame TCR alpha was underestimated by models in monozygotic pairs.

TCRdb used MiXCR to reprocess the 5' RACE reads, holding one entry per CDR3 protein. The sample shows approximately 690,000 distinct CDR3 sequences, 5.5% to 6.5% of them seen only once. The CDR3 sequence is 15 residues long. Between the trimmed V and J ends, which lost 2 bases and 3 bases, there was a span of 13 bases. In germline, CDR1 is SNHLY, CDR2 FYNNEI. Points on this clonotype: Its antigen remains unidentified.

This receptor was identified in a man younger than 35 in good health. The chain joins TRBV2 to TRBJ2-5; D is unresolved. Sequenced material: naive T cells sorted from blood. The CDR3: CASSERFQPEETQYF. The CDR3, as DNA: TGTGCCAGCAGTGAAAGGTTTCAGCCAGAAGAGACCCAGTACTTC.